The entry below gives a single TCR beta chain sequence along with its context. This record belongs to a study of blood T cell repertoires in COVID-19. On the study more broadly: The cDNA or gDNA used as material had been derived from T cells, B-cell-depleted T cells, or PBMCs.

Original processing notes: Using reference gene primer amplification, nucleated cell counts were estimated. Profiled with immunoSEQ multiplex PCR; TCRdb holds only in-frame clones, not every one. That table is the source of V, J and clone size, and D and trimming were worked out from the DNA. The sample lists around 190,000 clones, approximately 80% occurring once. Germline values: CDR1 LGHDT, CDR2 YNNKEL (reference sequence). The junction had 5 bases not matched to a gene; V was cut back by 0 bases and J by 3 bases. CDR3 length: 17 amino acids. The material sequenced was peripheral blood. The rearrangement uses TRBV3-1 (or the pseudogene TRBV3-2) and TRBJ2-6; 7 nucleotides agree with TRBD1. The clonotype was recovered from a human donor in a cohort sampled during active COVID-19. CDR3 bases: TGTGCCAGCAGCCAAGATCTCGGACAGGTTGGGGCCAACGTCCTGACTTTC. It codes for CASSQDLGQVGANVLTF.